This passage covers 17 T cell receptor beta chains from one sample sequenced in a study of CD8+ T cells in alopecia areata (dated by TCRdb to 2016 to 2018). Taken with the paper, the label for time point translates to: about 4 weeks on oral tofacitinib. The sample's treatment or condition label, decoded: oral pan-JAK inhibitor, 5-10 mg twice daily. Preparation of the library involved the immunoSEQ multiplex PCR assay. For TCR sequencing, RNA was extracted from every sample and reverse transcribed into cDNA to serve as template. As stored in TCRdb, this immuneACCESS dataset retains in-frame rearrangements with V and J assigned. A fraction of the clones does not appear; measured against another copy, unresolved V genes explain less than half of the discrepancy, and the remainder lacks a known reason. This sample is represented by about 42,000 clones; 55% to 75% of them were singletons. The ten largest account for roughly 22% of the sample.

The sequences come from CD8+ T cells sorted from blood, collected at week 4, from a patient treated with tofacitinib. These TCRs come from a human donor with alopecia areata.

This clone was recorded a few times. The chain uses TRBV5-1 and TRBJ2-5; D gene uncertain. Germline V gene lookup returns CDR1 SGHRS and CDR2 YFSETQ. V lost 0 bases, J lost 6 bases, and 15 bases lay in between. The CDR3 is 15 residues long. This CDR3 reads CASSLAGPDSKTQYF. CDR3 DNA: TGCGCCAGCAGCTTGGCCGGGCCTGACTCGAAGACCCAGTACTTC.

V and J are TRBV29-1 and TRBJ2-5; D is perhaps TRBD2 (6 bases). The CDR3 sequence is 12 residues long. Germline loops: CDR1 SQVTM, CDR2 ANQGSEA. Trimming stripped 1 base from V and 3 bases from J, with 6 bases between. The CDR3 sequence: CSVEAGEETQYF. The DNA of the CDR3 is TGCAGCGTTGAAGCGGGGGAAGAGACCCAGTACTTC.

V gene TRBV6-4 combines with J gene TRBJ1-5; 8 bases match TRBD1. Trimming took 6 bases from V and 6 from J; bases not matched to a gene: 7. In germline, CDR1 is MRHNA, CDR2 SNTAGT. The CDR3 is 14 amino acids. This chain's CDR3 is CASSDGQGPQPQHF. The CDR3 nucleotides are TGTGCCAGCAGCGACGGACAGGGACCTCAGCCCCAGCATTTT.

This clone was seen only a few times. V is TRBV27 and J is TRBJ2-1; TRBD2 matches 12 bases. Germline lookup yields CDR1 MNHEY and CDR2 SMNVEV (reference sequence). This CDR3 has 17 amino acids. After removal of 8 bases from V and 0 bases from J, the junction contained 8 bases not matched to a gene. CDR3 in DNA: TGTGCCAGCGGGGAACTAGCGGGGGGATACTCCTACAATGAGCAGTTCTTC. The encoded protein is CASGELAGGYSYNEQFF.

The V and J genes are TRBV27 and TRBJ2-5; D may be TRBD1 or TRBD2 (7 bases each). Looked up from germline, CDR1 is MNHEY and CDR2 is SMNVEV (reference sequence). The CDR3 consists of 15 residues. V shed 4 bases and J shed 5 bases, with 17 bases lying between them. The CDR3 bases are TGTGCCAGCAGTTCTTTTGGGCAGGGGGGGGAGACCCAGTACTTC. Protein: CASSSFGQGGETQYF.

This clone came up a few times. This specimen includes other DNA sequences encoding the same CDR3. The chain carries TRBV6-6 and TRBJ1-1; tentative D call: TRBD1 (6 bases). This CDR3 is built from 13 residues. Germline CDR1 MNHNY, CDR2 SVGAGI (reference sequence). V was pared by 0 bases and J by 5 bases, with 7 bases between. The CDR3 here is CASSYSTGTEAFF. The CDR3 nucleotides are TGTGCCAGCAGTTACTCTACAGGGACTGAAGCTTTCTTT.

This clone is large. The chain recombines TRBV4-3 with TRBJ2-7; D might be TRBD2 (6 bases). Trimming cost V 1 base and J 0 bases, with 7 bases left between them. This CDR3 is built from 14 residues. Germline V gene sequence: CDR1 LGHNA, CDR2 YSLEER. CDR3 protein: CASSQVADSYEQYF. CDR3 sequence (DNA): TGCGCCAGCAGCCAAGTAGCGGACTCCTACGAGCAGTACTTC.

The chain carries TRBV25-1 and TRBJ2-5; TRBD1 agrees at 8 bases. CDR3 length: 16 residues. Unmatched junction bases numbered 13, after V lost 1 base and J lost 9 bases. Germline CDR1 reads MGHDK; CDR2 reads SYGVNS. The CDR3 here is CASSEFKTGTGDSQYF. The CDR3 bases are TGTGCCAGCAGTGAATTTAAGACCGGGACAGGAGACTCCCAGTACTTC.

This clone showed up just a few times. V gene TRBV29-1 combines with J gene TRBJ2-7, with a weak D call TRBD2 (5 bases). Germline loops: CDR1 SQVTM, CDR2 ANQGSEA. V was pared by 3 bases and J by 2 bases, with 14 bases between. The CDR3 runs to 14 residues. The CDR3: CSVDPGKGTYEQYF. The DNA for the CDR3 is TGCAGCGTTGACCCGGGGAAAGGGACCTACGAGCAGTACTTC.

This clone was observed a handful of times. V and J are TRBV29-1 and TRBJ2-7; D call uncertain. Per the germline V gene, CDR1 is SQVTM and CDR2 is ANQGSEA. Trimming stripped 3 bases from V and 5 bases from J, with 8 bases between. This CDR3 region has 11 residues. The CDR3 region has the DNA TGCAGCGTTGATAGCCGGAACGAGCAGTACTTC. This translates into CSVDSRNEQYF.

V usage is TRBV5-1 and J usage is TRBJ1-2; 9 bases fit TRBD1. CDR1 is SGHRS and CDR2 is YFSETQ in the germline V gene. The CDR3 runs 17 residues. With V trimmed by 4 bases and J by 3 bases, 13 bases remained unmatched. The CDR3 here is CASSPMLQGAADYGYTF. The CDR3 bases are TGCGCCAGCAGCCCCATGCTACAGGGGGCGGCGGACTATGGCTACACCTTC.

The chain is built from TRBV15 and TRBJ2-1; 8 bases line up with TRBD1. Germline CDR1 and CDR2: LNHNV and YYDKDF (reference sequence). There are 16 residues in the CDR3. V shed 2 bases, J shed 8 bases, and the junction held 11 bases outside the gene matches. CDR3 residues: CATSRTPGQGAYEQFF. The CDR3, as DNA: TGTGCCACCAGCAGAACCCCAGGGCAGGGGGCGTATGAGCAGTTCTTC.

The CDR3 spells CASSPWTGGNYGYTF. In DNA, the CDR3 is TGTGCCAGCAGCCCCTGGACAGGGGGAAACTATGGCTACACCTTC. The rearrangement uses TRBV5-6 and TRBJ1-2; 10 nucleotides align to TRBD1. The CDR3 has 15 residues. Germline CDR1 is SGHDT and CDR2 is YYEEEE. Losses at the gene ends were 4 bases for V and 2 bases for J; bases not matched to a gene: 5. Supplemented by reference TRBV5-6 and TRBJ1-2, the full variable domain reads DAGVTQSPTHLIKTRGQQVTLRCSPKSGHDTVSWYQQALGQGPQFIFQYYEEEERQRGNFPDRFSGHQFPNYSSELNVNALLLGDSALYLCASSPWTGGNYGYTFGSGTRLTVV.

This sequence joins TRBV14 and TRBJ2-7, with D tentatively TRBD2 (6 bases). Trimming cost V 2 bases and J 1 base, with 9 bases left between them. Germline assignment: CDR1 SGHDN and CDR2 FVKESK. The length of the CDR3 is 14 residues. CDR3 residues: CASSQRGLSYEQYF. CDR3 nucleotide sequence: TGTGCCAGCAGCCAAAGGGGACTGTCCTACGAGCAGTACTTC. The variable domain in full, completed from reference TRBV14 and TRBJ2-7, reads EAGVTQFPSHSVIEKGQTVTLRCDPISGHDNLYWYRRVMGKEIKFLLHFVKESKQDESGMPNNRFLAERTGGTYSTLKVQPAELEDSGVYFCASSQRGLSYEQYFGPGTRLTVT.

This clone was seen more than once but under ten times. This chain joins TRBV6-5 and TRBJ2-5, with D possibly TRBD1 on 5 matching bases. Deletions cut 6 bases from V and 2 bases from J, with 13 bases between. Germline assignment: CDR1 MNHEY and CDR2 SVGAGI. This CDR3 spans 14 amino acids. The CDR3 bases are TGTGCCAGCAGCCCCTACAGGAATCAAGAGACCCAGTACTTC. Translated, it gives CASSPYRNQETQYF.

The J gene is TRBJ1-1, the V gene TRBV19; TRBD1 agrees at 8 bases. Germline CDR1 reads LNHDA; CDR2 reads SQIVND (reference sequence). The V and J ends lost 10 bases and 5 bases, in that order; junction bases with no gene match: 15. The CDR3 is 15 residues long. The CDR3 nucleotides read TGTGCCATGATGGGACCAAGACAGGGGAGGACTGAAGCTTTCTTT. Translation: CAMMGPRQGRTEAFF.

The DNA of the CDR3 is TGCGCCAGCAGCCACCGGGACCCCCCGGATTCACCCCTCCACTTT. This sequence encodes CASSHRDPPDSPLHF. This rearrangement joins TRBV4-1 to TRBJ1-6; tentatively, D is TRBD1 (5 bases). The CDR3 covers 15 residues. V dropped 3 bases and J dropped 8 bases, with 14 bases sitting between them. CDR1 MGHRA and CDR2 YSYEKL come from the germline V gene.